This entry describes one T cell receptor beta chain. Its antigen is not known. Other DNA sequences from this sample encode an identical CDR3 as well. This record comes from a study of metastatic and nonmetastatic thyroid tumors. Study at large: Malignant and benign thyroid patients had repertoires compared in peripheral blood and tumor or nodule tissue.

Every patient was untreated before thyroid surgery. Germline lookup yields CDR1 LGHNA and CDR2 YNFKEQ. CDR3 length: 15 residues. Trimming cost V 1 base and J 11 bases, with 15 bases left between them. MiXCR reprocessed the PCR reads for TCRdb. This sample yields 24,000 or so clones, of which approximately 23% are seen a single time; over 9% belongs to the top ten. Study findings and constraints: Malignant thyroid tumors reportedly exceeded benign nodules significantly in TCR beta diversity, with the difference appearing in blood and tumor.

The sample comprised tumor tissue. This receptor was identified in a female donor with papillary thyroid cancer or a benign thyroid nodule (not recorded which). Some clones in this sample may be carry-over from other donors' samples. The V call is TRBV4-2, the J call TRBJ1-6; D remains ambiguous. The CDR3 region is CASSQVRTSGTPLHF. Written as DNA, the CDR3 is TGTGCCAGCAGCCAAGTGCGTACCTCCGGTACACCCCTCCACTTT.